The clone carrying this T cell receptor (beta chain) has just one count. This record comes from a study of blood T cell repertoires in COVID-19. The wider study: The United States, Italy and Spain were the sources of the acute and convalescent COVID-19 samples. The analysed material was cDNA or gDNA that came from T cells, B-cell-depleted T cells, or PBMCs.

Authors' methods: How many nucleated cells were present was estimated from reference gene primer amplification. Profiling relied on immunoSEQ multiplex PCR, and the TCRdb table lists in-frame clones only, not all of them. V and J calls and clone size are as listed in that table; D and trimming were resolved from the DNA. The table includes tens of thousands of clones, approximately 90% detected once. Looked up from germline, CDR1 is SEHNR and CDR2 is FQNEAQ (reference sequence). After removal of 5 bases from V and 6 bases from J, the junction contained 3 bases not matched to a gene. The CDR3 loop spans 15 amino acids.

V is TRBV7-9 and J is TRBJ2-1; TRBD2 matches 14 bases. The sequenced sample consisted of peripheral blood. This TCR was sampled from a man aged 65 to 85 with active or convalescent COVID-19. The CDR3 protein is CASSDGTSGGNEQFF. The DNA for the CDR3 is TGTGCCAGCAGCGACGGGACTAGCGGGGGCAATGAGCAGTTCTTC.